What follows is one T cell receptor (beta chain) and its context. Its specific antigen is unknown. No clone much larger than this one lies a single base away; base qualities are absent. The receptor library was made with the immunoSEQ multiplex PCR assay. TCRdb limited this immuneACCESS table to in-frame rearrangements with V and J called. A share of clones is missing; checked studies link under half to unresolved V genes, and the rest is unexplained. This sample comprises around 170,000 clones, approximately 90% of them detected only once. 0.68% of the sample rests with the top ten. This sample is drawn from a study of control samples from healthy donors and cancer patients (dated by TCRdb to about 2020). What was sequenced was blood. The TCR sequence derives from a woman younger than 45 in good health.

The DNA sequence reads TGTGCCAGCAGTGAAGGTTTTGTCGGACTGATGGATCAGCCCCAGCATTTT. Its protein reads: CASSEGFVGLMDQPQHF. Recombination connected TRBV6-1 to TRBJ1-5, with no reliable assignment of the D segment. The V end loses 1 base and the J end loses 5 bases, and a stretch of 18 bases separates them. The germline V gene encodes CDR1 MNHNS and CDR2 SASEGT. The CDR3 numbers 17 residues from cysteine through phenylalanine. The CDR3 DNA has 51 bases and is translated from base 1.